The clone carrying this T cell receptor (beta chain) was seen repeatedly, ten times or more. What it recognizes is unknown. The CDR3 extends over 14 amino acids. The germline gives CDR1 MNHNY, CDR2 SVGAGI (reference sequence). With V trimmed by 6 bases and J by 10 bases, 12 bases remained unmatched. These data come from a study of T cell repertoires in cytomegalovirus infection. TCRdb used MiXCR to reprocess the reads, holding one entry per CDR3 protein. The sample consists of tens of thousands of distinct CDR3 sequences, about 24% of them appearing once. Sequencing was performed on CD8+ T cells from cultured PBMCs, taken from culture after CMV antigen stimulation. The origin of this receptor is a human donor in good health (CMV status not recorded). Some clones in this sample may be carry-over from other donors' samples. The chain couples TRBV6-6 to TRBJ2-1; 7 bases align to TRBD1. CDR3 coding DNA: TGTGCCAGCAGCATCGCCCCCGACAGGGCCGAGCAGTTCTTC. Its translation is CASSIAPDRAEQFF.